Shown below are 18 T cell receptor beta chains from a single sample sequenced in a study of CD8 T cells in ankylosing spondylitis. TCRdb used MiXCR to reprocess the 5' RACE reads, holding one entry per CDR3 protein. The sample yields roughly 230,000 distinct CDR3 sequences, roughly 8.2% seen once. The sample comprised blood, either unsorted or a sorted T cell fraction (not recorded which). Receptors were obtained from a female donor with ankylosing spondylitis or in good health (not recorded which).

Ten or more counts support this clonotype. The chain uses TRBV12-3 or TRBV12-4 and TRBJ1-2; 7 bases map to TRBD1. Losses at the gene ends were 3 bases for V and 4 bases for J; bases not matched to a gene: 8. This CDR3 contains 15 residues. In DNA form, the CDR3 reads TGTGCCAGCAGTTTGACAGGGTCTCTGGGCTATGGCTACACCTTC. Translation gives CASSLTGSLGYGYTF.

This clonotype was found many times. The chain has TRBV7-2 and TRBJ1-2; D remains unclear. CDR3 size: 12 residues. The V end lost 5 bases, the J end lost 7 bases, and 11 bases lay between the germline ends. Germline-derived CDR1 and CDR2 are SGHTA and FQGNSA. DNA of the CDR3: TGTGCCAGCAGCCCAGCCAGGCTTGGCTACACCTTC. Protein: CASSPARLGYTF.

The sample holds many counts of this clonotype. V and J are TRBV9 and TRBJ1-1, with 7 bases that match TRBD1. Germline CDR1 reads SGDLS; CDR2 reads YYNGEE. Germline trimming cut 3 bases from V and 5 bases from J; bases unmatched to any gene: 10. The CDR3 runs 15 residues. The CDR3 nucleotides are TGTGCCAGCAGCGCTAGCCCACAGGGGCGGACTGAAGCTTTCTTT. Its translation is CASSASPQGRTEAFF.

This clonotype occurred many times. The chain carries TRBV12-3 or TRBV12-4 and TRBJ2-7, with D possibly being TRBD2 (6 bases). The ends were cut back, 7 bases at V and 3 bases at J, with 16 bases in the middle. The CDR3 sequence is 14 residues long. The CDR3 loop is CASMGGHRGYEQYF. The CDR3 DNA sequence: TGTGCCAGCATGGGGGGTCACAGAGGCTACGAGCAGTACTTC.

In this sample, this clonotype turned up many times. The genes are TRBV7-9 and TRBJ1-2, with 7 bases lining up with TRBD1. V was pared by 5 bases and J by 12 bases, with 9 bases of the junction left unmatched. The CDR3 has 12 residues. CDR1 and CDR2 (germline): SEHNR, FQNEAQ (reference sequence). CDR3 protein: CASSGTAVLDTF. DNA of the CDR3: TGTGCCAGCAGCGGGACAGCGGTACTTGACACCTTC.

This clonotype turned up a few times. V usage is TRBV7-2 and J usage is TRBJ2-1; 7 bases are a match to TRBD2. Germline CDR1 SGHTA, CDR2 FQGNSA. The CDR3 spans 15 residues. With V trimmed by 1 base and J by 5 bases, 5 bases remained unmatched. The CDR3 reads CASSLGREINNEQFF. As DNA, the CDR3 is TGTGCCAGCAGCTTAGGGCGGGAGATCAACAATGAGCAGTTCTTC.

This clonotype was counted at least ten times. The chain is built from TRBV4-2 and TRBJ1-4, with no clear D. Trimming took off 4 bases at V and 0 bases at J, with 12 bases between the two ends. There are 16 residues in the CDR3. Germline assignment: CDR1 LGHNA and CDR2 YNFKEQ. DNA for the CDR3: TGTGCCAGCAGCCCCCACGCTACCTCAACTAATGAAAAACTGTTTTTT. Encoded protein: CASSPHATSTNEKLFF.

Many counts were recorded for this clonotype. The genes are TRBV7-2 and TRBJ1-2, with 7 bases fitting TRBD1. The ends lost 0 bases at V and 0 bases at J; junction bases unmatched: 1. The germline V gene has CDR1 SGHTA and CDR2 FQGNSA. This CDR3 has 15 amino acids. CDR3 sequence reads: CASSLAGTANYGYTF. The CDR3 bases are TGTGCCAGCAGCTTAGCCGGGACAGCTAACTATGGCTACACCTTC.

In its sample, this clonotype was seen many times. The chain combines TRBV6-1 with TRBJ2-7; D is possibly TRBD1 or TRBD2 (5 bases each). The germline gives CDR1 MNHNS, CDR2 SASEGT. The CDR3 spans 13 residues. Trimming stripped 6 bases from V and 6 bases from J, with 15 bases between. The CDR3 region has the DNA TGTGCCAGCAGCCCTCCGGGGCCCAGCGAGCAGTACTTC. Amino acid sequence: CASSPPGPSEQYF.

This clonotype was counted ten times or more. The chain has TRBV3-1 and TRBJ2-1, with 7 bases aligning to TRBD2. The ends lost 4 bases at V and 5 bases at J; junction bases unmatched: 11. The germline V gene encodes CDR1 LGHDT and CDR2 YNNKEL (reference sequence). The CDR3 sequence is 16 residues long. CDR3 sequence (DNA): TGTGCCAGCAGCCTATGGGGGACTAATTTGAACAATGAGCAGTTCTTC. It translates to CASSLWGTNLNNEQFF.

This clonotype was seen ten or more times. This rearrangement joins TRBV20-1 to TRBJ1-1; D possibly corresponds to TRBD1 (5 bases). The length of the CDR3 is 13 residues. With 1 base removed from V and 4 bases from J, the gap between germline ends came to 10 bases. The germline gives CDR1 DFQATT, CDR2 SNEGSKA (reference sequence). CDR3 sequence (DNA): TGCAGTGCTAGAGGGGGCGGACCCACTGAAGCTTTCTTT. Its protein is CSARGGGPTEAFF.

The table lists this clonotype with many counts. The rearrangement links TRBV25-1 to TRBJ2-4, with 8 bases lining up with TRBD1. The V gene's germline CDR1 is MGHDK and CDR2 SYGVNS. This CDR3 contains 14 residues. The CDR3 nucleotides read TGTGCTGTCAGGGGGCCGAAAGCCAAAAACATTCAGTACTTC. As protein: CAVRGPKAKNIQYF.

This clonotype was observed at least ten times. V and J are TRBV5-1 and TRBJ1-1; D is unresolved. Germline CDR1 reads SGHRS; CDR2 reads YFSETQ. Trimming took 1 base from V and 1 from J, leaving 8 bases between them. There are 14 residues in the CDR3. The chain's CDR3 is CASSLREGNTEAFF. CDR3 nucleotide sequence: TGCGCCAGCAGCTTGAGGGAGGGGAACACTGAAGCTTTCTTT.

This clonotype was seen ten or more times. The V call is TRBV5-1, the J call TRBJ2-5; D is unclear. This CDR3 comprises 15 residues. V lost 4 bases and J 4 bases, leaving 17 bases between the germline ends. Germline CDR1 is SGHRS and CDR2 is YFSETQ. This CDR3 is CASSQSDGGRETQYF. The DNA of the CDR3 is TGCGCCAGCAGCCAGTCGGACGGTGGACGAGAGACCCAGTACTTC.

At least ten counts were recorded for this clonotype. The rearrangement uses TRBV5-1 and TRBJ2-3, with 10 positions matching TRBD1. The V gene end was trimmed by 5 bases and the J gene end by 3 bases; junction bases not matched to a gene: 9. Germline CDR1 SGHRS, CDR2 YFSETQ. The CDR3 loop spans 16 amino acids. The CDR3 DNA sequence: TGCGCCAGCAGAAATGCTTGGGACAGGGGAACAGATACGCAGTATTTT. As protein: CASRNAWDRGTDTQYF.

This clonotype was found many times. The J gene is TRBJ2-5, the V gene TRBV25-1, with D maybe TRBD2 (5 bases). This CDR3 contains 12 residues. Germline CDR1 reads MGHDK; CDR2 reads SYGVNS. V lost 3 bases, J lost 5 bases, and 7 bases lay in between. CDR3 loop: CASSDGVETQYF. CDR3 nucleotide sequence: TGTGCCAGCAGTGACGGGGTTGAGACCCAGTACTTC.

This clonotype was found many times. This chain links TRBV10-3 with TRBJ1-1; the D is unclear. The CDR3 has 13 amino acids. The V and J ends lost 9 bases and 1 base respectively, with 12 bases between them. Germline V gene lookup returns CDR1 ENHRY and CDR2 SYGVKD. This CDR3 reads CAIRDPPNTEAFF. In DNA, the CDR3 is TGTGCCATTCGGGATCCGCCGAACACTGAAGCTTTCTTT.

This clonotype was seen repeatedly, ten times or more. The J gene is TRBJ2-3, the V gene TRBV20-1; 9 bases align to TRBD2. The germline CDR1 and CDR2 sequences are DFQATT and SNEGSKA (reference sequence). The V and J ends lost 3 bases and 6 bases, in that order; junction bases with no gene match: 10. The CDR3 covers 15 residues. The CDR3 coding sequence is TGCAGTGCTAGCATTAGCGGGAGTCCGGCGGATACGCAGTATTTT. Translated, it gives CSASISGSPADTQYF.